This T cell receptor beta chain was identified in a study of T cell responses to AZD1222 COVID-19 vaccine. Study summary: Pooling covered second doses at about 4 or about 12 weeks. Study conclusions and caveats: Baseline seropositivity occurred in only 5 to 7 AZD1222 recipients.

Trimming took 4 bases from V and 8 from J; bases not matched to a gene: 11. The CDR3 sequence is 15 residues long. Germline V CDR1 and CDR2: LGHNA, YNFKEQ. About this clone: No antigen is known for it.

The repertoire was sequenced with immunoSEQ multiplex PCR; TCRdb's copy has only in-frame clones and lacks some. Among 120,000 or so clones, over 75% were seen once, and the ten largest hold about 1.5%. This TCR derives from an adult in good health. J is TRBJ1-3 and V is TRBV4-2; 7 nucleotides agree with TRBD1. This sample comprised peripheral blood, obtained on day 0 of AZD1222 vaccination. The CDR3 DNA reads as TGTGCCAGCAGCCCCCTGGAGGGGGCTTCGGACACCATATATTTT. Amino acid sequence: CASSPLEGASDTIYF.